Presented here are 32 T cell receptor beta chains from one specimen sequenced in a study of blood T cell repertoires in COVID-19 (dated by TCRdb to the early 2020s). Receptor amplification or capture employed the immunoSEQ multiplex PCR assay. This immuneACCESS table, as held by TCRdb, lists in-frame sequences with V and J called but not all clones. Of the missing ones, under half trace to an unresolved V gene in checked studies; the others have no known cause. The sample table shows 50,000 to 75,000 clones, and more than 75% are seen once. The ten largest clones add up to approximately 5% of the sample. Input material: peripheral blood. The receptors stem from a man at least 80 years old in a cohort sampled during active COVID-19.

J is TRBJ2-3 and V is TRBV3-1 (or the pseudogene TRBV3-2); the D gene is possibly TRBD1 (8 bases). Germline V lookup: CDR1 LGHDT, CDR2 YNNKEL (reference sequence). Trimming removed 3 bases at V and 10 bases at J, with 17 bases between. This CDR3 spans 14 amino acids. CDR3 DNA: TGTGCCAGCAGCCACTCAACAGGGGGGGGGTCGCAGTATTTT. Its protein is CASSHSTGGGSQYF.

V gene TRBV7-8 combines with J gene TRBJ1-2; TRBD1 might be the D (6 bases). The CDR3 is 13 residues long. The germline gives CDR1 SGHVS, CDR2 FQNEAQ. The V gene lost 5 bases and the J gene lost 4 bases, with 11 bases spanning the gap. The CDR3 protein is CASSPQGIYGYTF. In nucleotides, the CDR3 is TGTGCCAGCAGCCCTCAGGGGATCTATGGCTACACCTTC.

CDR3 amino acids: CASSLARGRQGETQYF. The CDR3 DNA is TGTGCCAGCAGCTTAGCTCGGGGGCGACAGGGGGAGACCCAGTACTTC. The chain joins TRBV7-9 to TRBJ2-5, with 8 bases fitting TRBD1. The germline gives CDR1 SEHNR, CDR2 FQNEAQ (reference sequence). This CDR3 has 16 amino acids. V lost 0 bases, J lost 5 bases, and 8 bases stayed unmatched.

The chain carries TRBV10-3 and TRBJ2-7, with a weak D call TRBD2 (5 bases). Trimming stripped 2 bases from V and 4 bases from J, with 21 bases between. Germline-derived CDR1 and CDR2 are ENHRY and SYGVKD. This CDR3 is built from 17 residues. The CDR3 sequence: CAISELPPDRGRYEQYF. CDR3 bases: TGTGCCATCAGTGAGCTCCCCCCTGACCGGGGTCGGTACGAGCAGTACTTC.

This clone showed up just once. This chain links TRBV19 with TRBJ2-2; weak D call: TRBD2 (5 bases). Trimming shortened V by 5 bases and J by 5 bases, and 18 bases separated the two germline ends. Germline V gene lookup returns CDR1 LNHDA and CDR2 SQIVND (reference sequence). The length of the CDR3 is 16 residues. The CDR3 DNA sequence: TGTGCCAGTAGTTCCATCGGGGTCCTTAAAACCGGGGAGCTGTTTTTT. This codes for CASSSIGVLKTGELFF. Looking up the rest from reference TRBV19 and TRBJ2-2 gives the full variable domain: DGGITQSPKYLFRKEGQNVTLSCEQNLNHDAMYWYRQDPGQGLRLIYYSQIVNDFQKGDIAEGYSVSREKKESFPLTVTSAQKNPTAFYLCASSSIGVLKTGELFFGEGSRLTVL.

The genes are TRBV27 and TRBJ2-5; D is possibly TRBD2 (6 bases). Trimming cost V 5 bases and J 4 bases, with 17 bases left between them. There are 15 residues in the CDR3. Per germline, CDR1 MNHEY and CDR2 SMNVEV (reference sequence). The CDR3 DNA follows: TGTGCCAGCAGTACGATAGCGGAGCCGGGAGAGACCCAGTACTTC. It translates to CASSTIAEPGETQYF.

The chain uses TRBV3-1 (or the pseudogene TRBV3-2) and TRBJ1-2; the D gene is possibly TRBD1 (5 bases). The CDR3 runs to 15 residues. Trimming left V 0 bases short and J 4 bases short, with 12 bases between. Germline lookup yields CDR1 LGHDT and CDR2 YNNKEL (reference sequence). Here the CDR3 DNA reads TGTGCCAGCAGCCAAGATGGGGCGGTTTCCTATGGCTACACCTTC. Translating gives CASSQDGAVSYGYTF.

The CDR3, as DNA: TGTGCCAGCAGCCAAGATTTTGCCGGGACAGGGAAGTCTAGAGGTGGCTACACCTTC. It specifies CASSQDFAGTGKSRGGYTF. The J gene is TRBJ1-2, the V gene TRBV4-2; 9 positions agree with TRBD1. The ends lost 0 bases at V and 7 bases at J; junction bases unmatched: 18. Germline CDR1 and CDR2: LGHNA and YNFKEQ. This CDR3 is 19 amino acids long.

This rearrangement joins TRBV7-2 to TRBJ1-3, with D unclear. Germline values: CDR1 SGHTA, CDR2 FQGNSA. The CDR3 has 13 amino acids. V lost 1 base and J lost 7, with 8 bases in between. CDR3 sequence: CASSLGEWNTIYF. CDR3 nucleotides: TGTGCCAGCAGCTTAGGGGAGTGGAACACCATATATTTT. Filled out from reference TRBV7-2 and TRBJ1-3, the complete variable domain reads GAGVSQSPSNKVTEKGKDVELRCDPISGHTALYWYRQSLGQGLEFLIYFQGNSAPDKSGLPSDRFSAERTGGSVSTLTIQRTQQEDSAVYLCASSLGEWNTIYFGEGSWLTVV.

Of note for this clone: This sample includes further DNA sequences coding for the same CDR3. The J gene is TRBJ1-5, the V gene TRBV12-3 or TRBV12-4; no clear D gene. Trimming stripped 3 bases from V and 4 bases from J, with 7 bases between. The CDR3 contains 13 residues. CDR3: CASSFAGNQPQHF. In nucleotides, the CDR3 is TGTGCCAGCAGTTTCGCCGGGAATCAGCCCCAGCATTTT.

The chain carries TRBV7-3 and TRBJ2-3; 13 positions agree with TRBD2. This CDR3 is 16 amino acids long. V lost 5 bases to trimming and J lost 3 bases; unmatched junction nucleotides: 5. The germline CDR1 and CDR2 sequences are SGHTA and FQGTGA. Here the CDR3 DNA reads TGTGCCAGCAGCCAGGGACTAGCGGGGATGACAGATACGCAGTATTTT. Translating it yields CASSQGLAGMTDTQYF.

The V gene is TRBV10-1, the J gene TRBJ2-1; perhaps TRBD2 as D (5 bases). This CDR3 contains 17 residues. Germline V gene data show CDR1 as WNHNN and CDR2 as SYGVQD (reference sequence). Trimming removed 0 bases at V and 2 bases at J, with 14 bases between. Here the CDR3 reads CASSESMSSGAYNEQFF. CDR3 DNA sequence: TGCGCCAGCAGTGAGTCGATGTCGAGCGGAGCCTACAATGAGCAGTTCTTC.

This CDR3 reads CAISEAGPSYNEQFF. As DNA, the CDR3 is TGTGCCATCAGTGAAGCGGGACCCTCCTACAATGAGCAGTTCTTC. V gene TRBV10-3 combines with J gene TRBJ2-1, with 7 bases matching TRBD2. The J segment lost 0 bases and the V segment lost 3 bases, leaving 2 bases of the junction unmatched. The CDR3 spans 15 residues. Germline V gives CDR1 ENHRY, CDR2 SYGVKD.

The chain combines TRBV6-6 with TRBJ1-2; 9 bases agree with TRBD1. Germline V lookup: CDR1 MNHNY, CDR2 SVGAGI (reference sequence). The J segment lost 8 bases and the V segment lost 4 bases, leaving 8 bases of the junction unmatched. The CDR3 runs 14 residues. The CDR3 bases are TGTGCCAGCAGTTCCCTAGGGACAGGGAAGGGCTACACCTTC. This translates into CASSSLGTGKGYTF.

The CDR3 bases are TGTGCCAGCAGCCAGAAACTAGCGGGGGGGCCGAATGAGCAGTTCTTC. Translating gives CASSQKLAGGPNEQFF. The chain combines TRBV4-2 with TRBJ2-1; TRBD2 aligns across 13 bases. The CDR3 sequence is 16 residues long. The J segment lost 7 bases and the V segment lost 3 bases, leaving 6 bases of the junction unmatched. Germline V gene sequence: CDR1 LGHNA, CDR2 YNFKEQ.

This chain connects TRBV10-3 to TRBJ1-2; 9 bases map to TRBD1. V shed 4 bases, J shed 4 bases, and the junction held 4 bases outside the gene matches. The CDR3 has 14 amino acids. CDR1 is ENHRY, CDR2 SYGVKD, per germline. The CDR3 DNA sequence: TGTGCCATCAGTGTAGGGACAGGGTCCTATGGCTACACCTTC. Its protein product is CAISVGTGSYGYTF.

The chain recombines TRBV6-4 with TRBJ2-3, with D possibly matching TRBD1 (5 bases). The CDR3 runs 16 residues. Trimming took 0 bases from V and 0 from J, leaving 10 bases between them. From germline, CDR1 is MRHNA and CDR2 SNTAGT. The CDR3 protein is CASSDSPRASTDTQYF. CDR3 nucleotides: TGTGCCAGCAGTGACTCCCCCAGGGCTAGCACAGATACGCAGTATTTT.

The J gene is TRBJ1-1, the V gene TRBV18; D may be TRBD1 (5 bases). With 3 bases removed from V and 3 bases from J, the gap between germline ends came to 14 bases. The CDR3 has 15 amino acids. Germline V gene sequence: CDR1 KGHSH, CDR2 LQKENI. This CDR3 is CASSPPSTGDTEAFF. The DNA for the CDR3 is TGTGCCAGCTCACCCCCCAGCACGGGGGACACTGAAGCTTTCTTT.

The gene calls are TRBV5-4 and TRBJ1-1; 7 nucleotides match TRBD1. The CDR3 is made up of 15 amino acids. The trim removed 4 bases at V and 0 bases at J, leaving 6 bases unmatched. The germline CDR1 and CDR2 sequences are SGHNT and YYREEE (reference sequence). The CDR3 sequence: CASSRDSSMNTEAFF. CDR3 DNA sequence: TGTGCCAGCAGCCGGGACAGCTCAATGAACACTGAAGCTTTCTTT.

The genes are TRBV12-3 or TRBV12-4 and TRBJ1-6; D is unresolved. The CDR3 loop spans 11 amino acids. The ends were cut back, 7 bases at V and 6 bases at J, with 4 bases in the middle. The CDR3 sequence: CASTRNSPLHF. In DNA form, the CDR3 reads TGTGCCAGCACCCGTAATTCACCCCTCCACTTT.

The CDR3 sequence is CASRTGTEAFF. CDR3 sequence (DNA): TGTGCCAGCAGAACCGGGACTGAAGCTTTCTTT. The chain links TRBV5-6 to TRBJ1-1; D is unresolved. V was trimmed by 5 bases and J by 5 bases, leaving 7 bases between them. From germline, CDR1 is SGHDT and CDR2 YYEEEE. The CDR3 extends over 11 amino acids.

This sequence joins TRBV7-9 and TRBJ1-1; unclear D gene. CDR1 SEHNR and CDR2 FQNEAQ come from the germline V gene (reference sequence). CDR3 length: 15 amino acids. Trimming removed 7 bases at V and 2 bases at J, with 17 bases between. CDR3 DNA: TGTGCCAGCACCTTTAGTACGAGGATCAACACTGAAGCTTTCTTT. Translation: CASTFSTRINTEAFF.

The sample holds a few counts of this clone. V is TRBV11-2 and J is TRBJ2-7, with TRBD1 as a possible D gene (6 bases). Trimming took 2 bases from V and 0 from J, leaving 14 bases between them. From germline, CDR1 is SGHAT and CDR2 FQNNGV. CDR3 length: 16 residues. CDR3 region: CASSLRGTKNSYEQYF. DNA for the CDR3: TGTGCCAGCAGCTTAAGAGGGACAAAGAACTCCTACGAGCAGTACTTC.

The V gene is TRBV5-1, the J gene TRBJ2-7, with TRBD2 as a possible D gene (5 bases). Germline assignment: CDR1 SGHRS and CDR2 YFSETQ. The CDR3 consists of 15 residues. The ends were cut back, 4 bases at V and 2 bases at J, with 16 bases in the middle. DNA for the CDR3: TGCGCCAGCAGCGGACTCGACCGGTCAGCCTACGAGCAGTACTTC. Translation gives CASSGLDRSAYEQYF. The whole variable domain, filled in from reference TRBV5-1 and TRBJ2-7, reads KAGVTQTPRYLIKTRGQQVTLSCSPISGHRSVSWYQQTPGQGLQFLFEYFSETQRNKGNFPGRFSGRQFSNSRSEMNVSTLELGDSALYLCASSGLDRSAYEQYFGPGTRLTVT.

CDR3 loop: CASSLRKGASTGELFF. In DNA form, the CDR3 reads TGTGCCAGCAGCTTACGTAAGGGGGCGAGCACCGGGGAGCTGTTTTTT. V usage is TRBV7-9 and J usage is TRBJ2-2, with 7 bases lining up with TRBD1. The trim removed 2 bases at V and 4 bases at J, leaving 7 bases unmatched. CDR1 is SEHNR and CDR2 is FQNEAQ in the germline V gene (reference sequence). CDR3 length equals 16 residues.

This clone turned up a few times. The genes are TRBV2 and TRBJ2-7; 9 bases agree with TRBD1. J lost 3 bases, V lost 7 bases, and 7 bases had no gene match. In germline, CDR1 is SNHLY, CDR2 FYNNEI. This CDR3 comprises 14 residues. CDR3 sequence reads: CASNNRGRLYEQYF. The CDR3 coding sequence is TGTGCCAGCAACAACAGGGGGCGCCTCTACGAGCAGTACTTC.

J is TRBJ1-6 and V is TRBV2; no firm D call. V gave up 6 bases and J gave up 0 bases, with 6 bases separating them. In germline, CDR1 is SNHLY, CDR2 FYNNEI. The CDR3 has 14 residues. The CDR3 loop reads CASSPSSYNSPLHF. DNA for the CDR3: TGTGCCAGCAGCCCGAGCTCCTATAATTCACCCCTCCACTTT.

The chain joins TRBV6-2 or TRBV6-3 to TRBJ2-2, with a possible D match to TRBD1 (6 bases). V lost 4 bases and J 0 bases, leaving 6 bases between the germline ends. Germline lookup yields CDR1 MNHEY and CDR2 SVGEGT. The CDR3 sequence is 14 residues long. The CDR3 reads CASSSGANTGELFF. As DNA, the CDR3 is TGTGCCAGCAGTTCAGGGGCGAACACCGGGGAGCTGTTTTTT.

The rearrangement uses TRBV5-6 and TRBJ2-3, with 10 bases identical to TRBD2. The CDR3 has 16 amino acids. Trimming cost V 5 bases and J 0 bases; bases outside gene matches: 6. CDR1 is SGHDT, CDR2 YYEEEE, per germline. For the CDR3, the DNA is TGTGCCAGCAGAACACTAGCGGGACTTAGCACAGATACGCAGTATTTT. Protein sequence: CASRTLAGLSTDTQYF.

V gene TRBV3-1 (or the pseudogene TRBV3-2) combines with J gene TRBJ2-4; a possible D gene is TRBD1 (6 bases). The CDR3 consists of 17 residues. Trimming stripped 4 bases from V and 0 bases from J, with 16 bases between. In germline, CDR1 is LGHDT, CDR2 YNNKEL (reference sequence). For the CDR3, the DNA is TGTGCCAGCAGCCGCCCGGGACACGGCGTAGCCAAAAACATTCAGTACTTC. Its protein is CASSRPGHGVAKNIQYF.

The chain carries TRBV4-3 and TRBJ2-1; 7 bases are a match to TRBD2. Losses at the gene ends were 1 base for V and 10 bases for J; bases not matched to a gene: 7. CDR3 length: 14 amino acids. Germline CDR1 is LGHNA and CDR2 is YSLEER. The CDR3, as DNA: TGCGCCAGCAGCCAAGTGGGAGGGTCCTGGGAGCAGTTCTTC. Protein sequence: CASSQVGGSWEQFF.

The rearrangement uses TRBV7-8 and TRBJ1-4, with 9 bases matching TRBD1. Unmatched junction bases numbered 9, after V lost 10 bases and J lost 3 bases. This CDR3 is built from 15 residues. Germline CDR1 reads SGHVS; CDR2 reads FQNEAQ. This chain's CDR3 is CATNRGRASNEKLFF. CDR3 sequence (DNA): TGTGCCACAAACAGGGGGCGTGCGTCTAATGAAAAACTGTTTTTT.